The 30 T cell receptor beta chains below come from one sample, sequenced in a study of Ad26.COV2.S vaccination and SARS-CoV-2 variants. Measured with immunoSEQ multiplex PCR; TCRdb has only the in-frame clones, and not every one. The table has about 380,000 clones, 83% seen once. The treatment is: roughly 19 received Ad26.COV2.S at low or high dose, single or two shots; about 5 received placebo; per-sample allocation not given. Vaccine and placebo recipients were sampled on day 63 after the first injection. Here the sequenced sample was peripheral blood, taken in a trial of Ad26.COV2.S vaccine versus placebo. The receptors originated from a person aged 18-60 years who received the Ad26.COV2.S COVID-19 vaccine or a placebo.

This chain connects TRBV4-2 to TRBJ2-2; no firm D call. Trimming removed 1 base at V and 3 bases at J, with 12 bases between. The germline CDR1 and CDR2 sequences are LGHNA and YNFKEQ. The CDR3 has 16 amino acids. DNA of the CDR3: TGTGCCAGCAGCCAAGTCTCGCAACCAGACACCGGGGAGCTGTTTTTT. Its protein product is CASSQVSQPDTGELFF.

The rearrangement joins TRBV27 to TRBJ2-2; D remains unclear. The CDR3 runs to 14 residues. Germline-derived CDR1 and CDR2 are MNHEY and SMNVEV (reference sequence). The V end lost 2 bases, the J end lost 4 bases, and 8 bases lay between the germline ends. The CDR3 coding sequence is TGTGCCAGCAGTTTAGGGGTCGGCACCGGGGAGCTGTTTTTT. Protein: CASSLGVGTGELFF.

The CDR3 here is CASSPGLAEPNTGELFF. DNA for the CDR3: TGTGCCAGCAGCCCGGGACTAGCGGAGCCGAACACCGGGGAGCTGTTTTTT. V usage is TRBV7-9 and J usage is TRBJ2-2, with 11 nucleotides matching TRBD2. There are 17 residues in the CDR3. Germline assignment: CDR1 SEHNR and CDR2 FQNEAQ (reference sequence). V was clipped by 5 bases and J by 0 bases; unmatched bases: 5.

The DNA for the CDR3 is TGTGCCAGTAGCCCGACAGGGGGGGGAGAGACCCAGTACTTC. Amino acids: CASSPTGGGETQYF. The rearrangement links TRBV19 to TRBJ2-5, with TRBD1 matching 9 bases. The V gene's germline CDR1 is LNHDA and CDR2 SQIVND (reference sequence). V lost 6 bases, J lost 4 bases, and 6 bases stayed unmatched. The CDR3 has 14 amino acids.

The chain is built from TRBV2 and TRBJ1-1, with D uncertain. The CDR3 has 13 residues. The V gene's germline CDR1 is SNHLY and CDR2 FYNNEI. V lost 4 bases and J lost 3, with 9 bases in between. CDR3: CASSASGHTEAFF. As DNA, the CDR3 is TGTGCCAGCAGTGCATCAGGTCACACTGAAGCTTTCTTT. The full variable domain, rest sourced from reference TRBV2 and TRBJ1-1, is EPEVTQTPSHQVTQMGQEVILRCVPISNHLYFYWYRQILGQKVEFLVSFYNNEISEKSEIFDDQFSVERPDGSNFTLKIRSTKLEDSAMYFCASSASGHTEAFFGQGTRLTVV.

This sequence joins TRBV18 and TRBJ2-1; D may be TRBD2 (5 bases). Germline V lookup: CDR1 KGHSH, CDR2 LQKENI. The CDR3 covers 17 residues. Trimming stripped 4 bases from V and 0 bases from J, with 16 bases between. DNA of the CDR3: TGTGCCAGCTCACGTACGGCGGGCCCCAGCTCCTACAATGAGCAGTTCTTC. Residues: CASSRTAGPSSYNEQFF.

The chain is built from TRBV7-2 and TRBJ2-5; maybe TRBD1 (6 bases). The CDR3 runs 11 residues. V gave up 4 bases and J gave up 9 bases, with 9 bases separating them. CDR1 is SGHTA, CDR2 FQGNSA, per germline. The CDR3 reads CASSSQGPQYF. For the CDR3, the DNA is TGTGCCAGCAGCTCACAGGGACCCCAGTACTTC.

The chain recombines TRBV15 with TRBJ1-5; TRBD1 matches 7 bases. Germline V gene lookup returns CDR1 LNHNV and CDR2 YYDKDF (reference sequence). The CDR3 has 14 residues. Germline trimming cut 5 bases from V and 2 bases from J; bases unmatched to any gene: 3. The CDR3 nucleotides are TGTGCCACCAGCTCCGACAGGGGCAATCAGCCCCAGCATTTT. Translated, it gives CATSSDRGNQPQHF.

This rearrangement joins TRBV10-1 to TRBJ2-2; possible D gene TRBD1, 5 bases. With 6 bases removed from V and 0 bases from J, the gap between germline ends came to 8 bases. The germline CDR1 and CDR2 sequences are WNHNN and SYGVQD (reference sequence). There are 14 residues in the CDR3. The CDR3 reads CASRETANTGELFF. The DNA for the CDR3 is TGCGCCAGCAGGGAGACAGCGAACACCGGGGAGCTGTTTTTT.

The rearrangement joins TRBV5-6 to TRBJ1-2, with a possible D match to TRBD1 (5 bases). V lost 0 bases to trimming and J lost 4 bases, with 7 bases between them. Germline CDR1 SGHDT, CDR2 YYEEEE. There are 13 residues in the CDR3. The CDR3 spells CASSLEGFYGYTF. As DNA, the CDR3 is TGTGCCAGCAGCTTGGAGGGGTTCTATGGCTACACCTTC.

Regarding this clone: Sequence at one end of the junction differs from germline and may be a read error. The chain combines TRBV3-1 (or the pseudogene TRBV3-2) with TRBJ2-3; no reliable D call. The length of the CDR3 is 14 residues. CDR1 and CDR2 (germline): LGHDT, YNNKEL (reference sequence). CDR3 sequence reads: CASSQEPSRDTQYF. The CDR3, as DNA: TGTGCCAGCAGCCAAGAACCCAGCAGAGATACGCAGTATTTT.

The genes are TRBV15 and TRBJ2-5; possible D gene TRBD2, 6 bases. The CDR3 length is 12 residues. Germline assignment: CDR1 LNHNV and CDR2 YYDKDF (reference sequence). The germline V and J ends were trimmed by 4 bases and 5 bases, with 8 bases remaining between them. DNA of the CDR3: TGTGCCACCAGCAAGGGGAGGGAGACCCAGTACTTC. Translated, it gives CATSKGRETQYF.

The chain recombines TRBV7-3 with TRBJ2-3; TRBD1 or TRBD2 may be the D gene (5 bases each). With 4 bases removed from V and 2 bases from J, the gap between germline ends came to 10 bases. The CDR3 runs to 14 residues. Germline loops: CDR1 SGHTA, CDR2 FQGTGA. CDR3: CASSSGPNTDTQYF. DNA of the CDR3: TGTGCCAGCAGCTCGGGACCGAACACAGATACGCAGTATTTT.

This clone has just a few counts. The chain employs TRBV6-4 and TRBJ2-1; 7 nucleotides match TRBD2. The CDR3 is 14 amino acids. The V gene's germline CDR1 is MRHNA and CDR2 SNTAGT. The V gene end was trimmed by 0 bases and the J gene end by 8 bases; junction bases not matched to a gene: 4. This CDR3 is CASSDSNRGDEQFF. The CDR3 DNA is TGTGCCAGCAGTGACTCGAACCGGGGGGATGAGCAGTTCTTC.

This chain connects TRBV7-9 to TRBJ1-3; D gene uncertain. Between the trimmed V and J ends, which lost 8 bases and 2 bases, there was a span of 4 bases. The germline V gene encodes CDR1 SEHNR and CDR2 FQNEAQ (reference sequence). The CDR3 is 11 residues long. The CDR3 coding sequence is TGTGCCAGCCTTCCTGGAAACACCATATATTTT. Protein sequence: CASLPGNTIYF.

The genes are TRBV5-1 and TRBJ1-5; 7 bases line up with TRBD1. The V segment lost 0 bases and the J segment 2 bases; nucleotides outside the gene matches: 2. The CDR3 loop spans 15 amino acids. Looked up from germline, CDR1 is SGHRS and CDR2 is YFSETQ. DNA of the CDR3: TGCGCCAGCAGCTTGGAGGGGGCTGGCAATCAGCCCCAGCATTTT. Translation: CASSLEGAGNQPQHF.

This CDR3 reads CATSPRDRGETQYF. CDR3 DNA: TGTGCCACCAGCCCCCGGGACAGAGGAGAGACCCAGTACTTC. The chain has TRBV15 and TRBJ2-5, with 7 bases identical to TRBD1. Germline values: CDR1 LNHNV, CDR2 YYDKDF (reference sequence). Trimming took 5 bases from V and 4 from J; bases not matched to a gene: 7. The CDR3 sequence is 14 residues long.

This sequence joins TRBV27 and TRBJ1-2; D perhaps matches TRBD1 (6 bases). Trimming removed 3 bases at V and 6 bases at J, with 17 bases between. CDR1 MNHEY and CDR2 SMNVEV come from the germline V gene (reference sequence). This CDR3 comprises 15 residues. Here the CDR3 DNA reads TGTGCCAGCAGTTTTGTTACAGGGCCCTATGATGGCTACACCTTC. It translates to CASSFVTGPYDGYTF.

J is TRBJ1-1 and V is TRBV9; 10 bases align to TRBD1. Germline V gene lookup returns CDR1 SGDLS and CDR2 YYNGEE. V dropped 4 bases and J dropped 9; count of bases not matched to a gene: 6. The CDR3 extends over 13 amino acids. The CDR3 is CASSLPDRGKAFF. DNA of the CDR3: TGTGCCAGCAGCCTTCCGGACAGGGGGAAAGCTTTCTTT.

The rearrangement uses TRBV4-2 and TRBJ2-3; 7 nucleotides match TRBD1. J lost 3 bases, V lost 0 bases, and 6 bases had no gene match. The CDR3 covers 16 residues. Per the germline V gene, CDR1 is LGHNA and CDR2 is YNFKEQ. CDR3 DNA: TGTGCCAGCAGCCAAGATAAGAACAGGGGAACAGATACGCAGTATTTT. The encoded protein is CASSQDKNRGTDTQYF.

The chain links TRBV2 to TRBJ1-1; 7 bases line up with TRBD1. Per germline, CDR1 SNHLY and CDR2 FYNNEI. Germline trimming cut 5 bases from V and 5 bases from J; bases unmatched to any gene: 11. CDR3 length: 15 residues. CDR3 bases: TGTGCCAGCAGTCCTCTGCAGGGGGGGTGGACTGAAGCTTTCTTT. This encodes CASSPLQGGWTEAFF.

The V call is TRBV20-1, the J call TRBJ1-1; D is undetermined. The length of the CDR3 is 13 residues. V lost 3 bases and J lost 1, with 9 bases in between. CDR1 and CDR2 from the germline V gene are DFQATT and SNEGSKA (reference sequence). The CDR3 coding sequence is TGCAGTGCTAGTTGGTCCGGGAACACTGAAGCTTTCTTT. It specifies CSASWSGNTEAFF.

This chain connects TRBV5-1 to TRBJ2-7; 10 bases agree with TRBD2. CDR3 length: 14 residues. After removal of 4 bases from V and 5 bases from J, the junction contained 6 bases not matched to a gene. Germline V gene data show CDR1 as SGHRS and CDR2 as YFSETQ. CDR3: CASSTGTSVHEQYF. In nucleotides, the CDR3 is TGCGCCAGCAGCACCGGGACTAGCGTACACGAGCAGTACTTC.

The V and J genes are TRBV11-2 and TRBJ1-4; D is perhaps TRBD1 (5 bases). The V gene lost 7 bases and the J gene lost 3 bases, with 18 bases spanning the gap. CDR1 SGHAT and CDR2 FQNNGV come from the germline V gene. This CDR3 is built from 16 residues. CDR3 sequence reads: CASTLFSSGANEKLFF. CDR3 nucleotide sequence: TGTGCCAGCACCCTCTTCAGCTCGGGGGCTAATGAAAAACTGTTTTTT.

The rearrangement uses TRBV30 and TRBJ1-2; D unresolved. The CDR3 has 15 amino acids. Germline assignment: CDR1 GTSNPN and CDR2 SVGIG (reference sequence). V lost 0 bases to trimming and J lost 5 bases, with 16 bases between them. In DNA form, the CDR3 reads TGTGCCTGGAGTGTTGTAGCGCTAGGAGGGTATGGCTACACCTTC. It specifies CAWSVVALGGYGYTF.

This clone was observed once. This sequence joins TRBV6-4 and TRBJ2-3; 10 nucleotides agree with TRBD1. Trimming took 10 bases from V and 3 from J; bases not matched to a gene: 4. This CDR3 contains 13 residues. Germline lookup yields CDR1 MRHNA and CDR2 SNTAGT. CDR3 nucleotide sequence: TGTGCCAATACGGGACAGGGGACAGATACGCAGTATTTT. Translation gives CANTGQGTDTQYF.

The V and J genes are TRBV29-1 and TRBJ2-3, with 7 bases that match TRBD2. From germline, CDR1 is SQVTM and CDR2 ANQGSEA. The V segment lost 6 bases and the J segment 0 bases; nucleotides outside the gene matches: 9. This CDR3 contains 15 residues. CDR3 in amino acids: CSVQGGRGSTDTQYF. The DNA for the CDR3 is TGCAGCGTGCAGGGTGGGAGGGGAAGCACAGATACGCAGTATTTT.

The V call is TRBV5-1, the J call TRBJ2-7; D is perhaps TRBD2 (5 bases). The CDR3 contains 13 residues. The V gene lost 2 bases and the J gene lost 7 bases, with 13 bases spanning the gap. In germline, CDR1 is SGHRS, CDR2 YFSETQ. The CDR3 reads CASSLRGEREQYF. The CDR3 bases are TGCGCCAGCAGCTTAAGAGGCGAGCGGGAGCAGTACTTC.

V gene TRBV6-6 combines with J gene TRBJ1-1; TRBD1 might be the D (5 bases). Germline-derived CDR1 and CDR2 are MNHNY and SVGAGI (reference sequence). Trimming took 2 bases from V and 3 from J, leaving 16 bases between them. The CDR3 totals 16 residues. The CDR3 loop reads CASSYTPGGKDTEAFF. CDR3 nucleotides: TGTGCCAGCAGTTACACTCCGGGGGGGAAGGACACTGAAGCTTTCTTT.

The chain couples TRBV24-1 to TRBJ2-3; D possibly uses TRBD1 or TRBD2 (6 bases each). V was shortened by 4 bases and J by 4 bases, with 8 bases between the two germline ends. Germline assignment: CDR1 KGHDR and CDR2 SFDVKD. This CDR3 is 13 amino acids long. CDR3 loop: CATSDGGSDTQYF. The CDR3 nucleotides are TGTGCCACCAGTGACGGGGGCTCAGATACGCAGTATTTT.